This T cell receptor beta chain was identified during a study of beta chain features in type 1 diabetes (dated by TCRdb to 2016 to 2019). General notes on the study: Mean age, gender distribution, total cell number and subset yield were not different between patients and healthy donors. A total of 100 million to 110 million sorted cells were examined across all samples, and a strong correlation was observed between cell number per subset and RNA yield. In the study, TCRB repertoires of sorted circulating CD4+ T cell subsets from recently diagnosed type 1 diabetes patients were compared with those of matched healthy donors. Regulatory and stem cell-like memory subsets were isolated from only 8 patients and roughly eight healthy donors, whereas naive and central memory subsets came from all 30 or so donors. General findings and caveats noted by the study authors: Naive, central memory and regulatory TCRB repertoires appeared more similar among patients than among healthy donors. In all four CD4+ subsets, TCRB CDR3 length was moderately but significantly shorter in type 1 diabetes patients. Because cDNA was sequenced instead of genomic DNA, highly expressing activated cells could be over-represented, though the groups showed no difference in activation or CD3 levels. At VDJ recombination sites, patients with type 1 diabetes made fewer insertions and deleted more nucleotides, a pattern implying thymic rearrangement abnormalities. Because small numbers of individuals were included in the HLA sub-analyses, any influence of HLA type on TCRB rearrangement was left unresolved. PCR may preferentially amplify shorter templates, but because patient and control samples were amplified and corrected together, any resulting skew would affect both groups equally.

The entire amount of isolated RNA was reverse transcribed using the High Capacity cDNA Reverse Transcription Kit, so the sequenced TCRB transcripts were expressed ones. Deep immunoSEQ sequencing was applied to naive, central memory and regulatory T cell samples, giving an average of about 3.4 million total reads per sample. After sorted cells were lysed in RLT buffer, RNA was extracted with DNase-treated RNeasy Micro or Mini kits, with the choice depending on cell number. Each cell subset was processed on its own to prevent cross-contamination, while patient and healthy donor samples were processed together. The immunoSEQ multiplex PCR was used to amplify TCRB sequences from cDNA, yielding 87-bp fragments that span the CDR3 region. Sequencing of the amplicons was performed on the Illumina HiSeq platform. The authors' pipeline ran thus. PCR bias was corrected computationally using synthetic template baselines, and reads within Hamming distance 2 were collapsed, with unmergeable singletons discarded. By aligning reads against IMGT, V, D and J genes, CDR3 length, and insertions or deletions at six rearrangement sites were assigned. Clonotype counts were normalized to sorted cell number within each subset before computing true diversity and Gini coefficients with the tcR R package. The overlap coefficient, calculated on TCRB nucleotide sequences, was used to quantify repertoire sharing. Out-of-frame TCRB sequences from naive cells were analyzed as a proxy for the pre-selection repertoire. As stored in TCRdb, this immuneACCESS dataset retains in-frame rearrangements with V and J assigned. A fraction of the clones does not appear; measured against another copy, unresolved V genes explain less than half of the discrepancy, and the remainder lacks a known reason. Clone size and V and J calls were adopted from that table, with D and trimming inferred from the DNA. Here the sample has nearly 700,000 clones; roughly 12% occur a single time. 0.022% of the sample is held by the ten biggest clonotypes.

Each donor gave one peripheral blood draw, averaging roughly 100 mL, which was collected into heparinised tubes. Using a panel that included CD45RO, CCR7, CD25, CD127, CD95 and CD27, naive, central memory, regulatory and stem cell-like memory CD4+ T cells were sorted on a BD FACSAria II. A purity above 95% was achieved for all sorted populations. PBMCs were isolated immediately by Lymphoprep density gradient centrifugation and stained directly without culture. Samples were stained and sorted in pairs, with one healthy donor and one patient per experiment, so that batch effects were minimized. Based on the germline V gene, the CDR1 and CDR2 sequences are SGHNT and YENEEA. After removal of 5 bases from V and 5 bases from J, the junction retains 10 bases not matched to a gene. The CDR3 sequence holds 16 residues, the cysteine and phenylalanine included. The sequence is cut down to CDR3 DNA, 48 bases in frame from base 1.

This clone was picked up a small number of times. No cognate antigen has been identified for it. Per-base quality was not reported, and no clone a single base away is much larger than it. Sequences were obtained from naive CD4+ T cells from blood. The cell subset or site label, read with the paper, signifies: true naive CD4+ T cells. The chain couples TRBV11-3 to TRBJ2-3; 10 of the junction bases match TRBD1. The receptor comes from a man aged 18 to 29 with type 1 diabetes. The CDR3 loop reads CASSTQGGQGGDTQYF. The nucleotide sequence reads TGTGCCAGCAGCACTCAGGGAGGACAGGGGGGAGATACGCAGTATTTT.